The clone carrying this T cell receptor beta chain was seen repeatedly, ten times or more. The CDR3 consists of 15 residues. The V end lost 1 base, the J end lost 5 bases, and 13 bases lay between the germline ends. Germline V gene data show CDR1 as SGHDN and CDR2 as FVKESK. Diagnostic decisions used clinical symptoms, serum thyroxine and TRAb, thyroid ultrasound and orbital computed tomography. TCR beta CDR3 regions were amplified from RNA transcripts. First-round RT-PCR of the TCR CDR3 relied on the HTBI primer set. TCRdb independently ran MiXCR on the multiplex PCR reads; one entry per CDR3 protein. The sample includes some 700,000 distinct CDR3 sequences, 17% of them seen just once. This sample stems from a study of T cells in Graves' hyperthyroidism and ophthalmopathy.

This chain uses TRBV14 with TRBJ2-3; D not resolved. The origin of this receptor is a middle-aged man with Graves' hyperthyroidism. Sample: blood. CDR3 amino acids: CASSQVTALGDTQYF. The CDR3 coding sequence is TGTGCCAGCAGCCAAGTAACAGCCCTAGGAGATACGCAGTATTTT.